This T cell receptor (beta chain) was sequenced for a study of lymphopenia after photon versus proton radiotherapy. The study, taken as a whole, reports: Photon-treated patients lost naive T cells and TCR diversity; proton-treated stayed stable. In patients who died, overall survival fell as post-nadir TCR diversity dropped more.

This clone was counted only a few times. What it recognizes is unknown. Only in-frame clones appear in the TCRdb table, and some are missing; sequencing was by immunoSEQ multiplex PCR. The sample lists 35,000 to 50,000 clones, approximately 83% occurring once. The origin of this receptor is a woman between 70 and 85 years old with pancreatic cancer. Sequenced material: peripheral blood, taken from a patient treated with proton-based radiotherapy.

CDR3 protein: CASSIHRGGQYF. Here the CDR3 DNA reads TGTGCCAGTAGTATCCACAGGGGGGGACAGTACTTC. The V and J genes are TRBV19 and TRBJ2-7; the D gene is possibly TRBD1 (8 bases). Germline CDR1 is LNHDA and CDR2 is SQIVND (reference sequence). V was clipped by 3 bases and J by 10 bases, with 13 bases between them. This CDR3 has 12 amino acids.